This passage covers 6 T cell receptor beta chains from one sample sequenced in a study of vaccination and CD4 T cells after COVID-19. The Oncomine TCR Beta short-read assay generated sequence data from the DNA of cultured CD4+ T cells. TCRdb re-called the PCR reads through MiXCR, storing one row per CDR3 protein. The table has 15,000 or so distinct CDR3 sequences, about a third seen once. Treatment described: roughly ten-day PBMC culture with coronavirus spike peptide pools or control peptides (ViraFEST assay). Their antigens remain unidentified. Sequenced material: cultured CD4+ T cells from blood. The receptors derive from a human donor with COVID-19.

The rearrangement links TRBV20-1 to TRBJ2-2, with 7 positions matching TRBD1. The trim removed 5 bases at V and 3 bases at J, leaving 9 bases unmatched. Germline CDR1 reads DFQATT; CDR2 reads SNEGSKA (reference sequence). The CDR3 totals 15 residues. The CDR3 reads CSALRQGFHTGELFF. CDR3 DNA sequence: TGCAGTGCTCTTAGACAGGGTTTTCACACCGGGGAGCTGTTTTTT.

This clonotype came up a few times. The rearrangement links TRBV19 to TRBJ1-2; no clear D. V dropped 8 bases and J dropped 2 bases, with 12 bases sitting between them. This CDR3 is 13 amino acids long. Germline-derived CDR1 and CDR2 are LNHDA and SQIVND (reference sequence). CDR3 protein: CASYEANNYGYTF. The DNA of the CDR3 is TGTGCCAGTTATGAGGCCAACAACTATGGCTACACCTTC.

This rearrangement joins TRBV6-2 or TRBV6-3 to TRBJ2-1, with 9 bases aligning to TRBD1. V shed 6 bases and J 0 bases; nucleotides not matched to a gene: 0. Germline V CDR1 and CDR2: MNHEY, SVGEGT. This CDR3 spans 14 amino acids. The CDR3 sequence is CASRTGGSYNEQFF. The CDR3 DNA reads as TGTGCCAGCAGGACAGGGGGCTCCTACAATGAGCAGTTCTTC.

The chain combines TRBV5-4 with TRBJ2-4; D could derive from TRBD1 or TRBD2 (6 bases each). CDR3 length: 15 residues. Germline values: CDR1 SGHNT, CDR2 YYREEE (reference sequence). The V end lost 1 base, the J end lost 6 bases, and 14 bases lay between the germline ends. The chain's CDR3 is CASSLWGAPVNIQYF. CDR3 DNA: TGTGCCAGCAGCTTGTGGGGGGCGCCCGTAAACATTCAGTACTTC.

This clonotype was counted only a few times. The CDR3 DNA is TGTGCCAGTAGTCTTGGACAGGGGAACACCGGGGAGCTGTTTTTT. The encoded protein is CASSLGQGNTGELFF. V is TRBV19 and J is TRBJ2-2; 8 bases fit TRBD1. Germline V CDR1 and CDR2: LNHDA, SQIVND (reference sequence). V gave up 5 bases and J gave up 1 base; unmatched junction bases: 3. This CDR3 comprises 15 residues.

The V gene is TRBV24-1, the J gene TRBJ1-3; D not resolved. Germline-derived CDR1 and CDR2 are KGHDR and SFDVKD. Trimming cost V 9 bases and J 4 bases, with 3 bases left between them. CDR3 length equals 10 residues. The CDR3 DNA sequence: TGTGCCACCGGAGGAAACACCATATATTTT. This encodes CATGGNTIYF.